This note documents a single T cell receptor (beta chain) sequence. These data come from a study of blood T cell repertoires in COVID-19. Whole-study context: The study drew acute and convalescent COVID-19 samples from the United States, Italy and Spain.

The germline V gene has CDR1 LNHDA and CDR2 SQIVND (reference sequence). The CDR3 has 14 residues. V was trimmed by 7 bases and J by 9 bases, leaving 19 bases between them. Clones were sequenced by immunoSEQ multiplex PCR, and TCRdb holds only the in-frame ones, with some missing. The sample holds some 400,000 clones; around 89% are singletons and the top ten take roughly 1.1%. J is TRBJ2-1 and V is TRBV19, with D tentatively TRBD2 (6 bases). This clonotype originated in a man under 40 who had recovered from COVID-19. What was sequenced was PBMCs or T cells enriched from blood (not recorded which). The CDR3 bases are TGTGCCAGTACGGGAGACCCTAACCCCGGTGAGCAGTTCTTC. Translating gives CASTGDPNPGEQFF.